One and the same sample provided the 16 T cell receptor beta chains below, sequenced in a study of regulatory T cells in long-lasting Graves disease. With iRepertoire HTBI primers and Arm-PCR of CDR3 regions, TCR beta libraries were built. Each CDR3 protein is one row after TCRdb ran MiXCR on the multiplex PCR reads. The sample yields roughly 400,000 distinct CDR3 sequences, less than 25% seen once. Time point indicated: persistent/refractory GD, antithyroid drugs over 5 years with positive TRAb. The TCR library was prepared using RNA isolated from PBMCs. The sample was peripheral blood mononuclear cells (PBMCs), taken when the disease was refractory, from a patient treated with antithyroid drugs. The receptors shown here come from a female donor with Graves disease.

In nucleotides, the CDR3 is TGTGCCAGCAGTTCACAGGGGGCAGGGACCGGGGAGCTGTTTTTT. As protein: CASSSQGAGTGELFF. The chain links TRBV28 to TRBJ2-2; TRBD1 matches at 9 bases. Germline V gene data show CDR1 as MDHEN and CDR2 as SYDVKM. The V and J ends lost 4 bases and 5 bases, in that order; junction bases with no gene match: 5. The CDR3 covers 15 residues.

This clonotype was seen a handful of times. The genes are TRBV7-9 and TRBJ2-7, with TRBD1 matching 12 bases. Losses at the gene ends were 5 bases for V and 5 bases for J; bases not matched to a gene: 7. Germline CDR1 SEHNR, CDR2 FQNEAQ (reference sequence). CDR3 length: 15 amino acids. Written as DNA, the CDR3 is TGTGCCAGCAGCGCCCCGGGACAGGGGGCTAACGAGCAGTACTTC. Translating it yields CASSAPGQGANEQYF.

This clonotype has at least ten counts. V gene TRBV5-1 combines with J gene TRBJ1-2; no firm D call. Germline CDR1 reads SGHRS; CDR2 reads YFSETQ. This CDR3 spans 15 amino acids. Trimming left V 9 bases short and J 2 bases short, with 20 bases between. CDR3 region: CATALGAGVNYGYTF. The DNA for the CDR3 is TGCGCCACTGCCCTCGGCGCGGGAGTAAACTATGGCTACACCTTC.

The chain joins TRBV10-3 to TRBJ2-3; 7 bases are a match to TRBD1. Germline CDR1 is ENHRY and CDR2 is SYGVKD. There are 14 residues in the CDR3. V was pared by 6 bases and J by 2 bases, with 5 bases of the junction left unmatched. Here the CDR3 reads CAIRPGQDTDTQYF. CDR3 nucleotides: TGTGCCATCAGACCTGGACAGGACACAGATACGCAGTATTTT.

The sample holds a few counts of this clonotype. The J gene is TRBJ2-7, the V gene TRBV11-2; D is possibly TRBD1 (5 bases). The CDR3 has 15 residues. V was clipped by 6 bases and J by 3 bases, with 18 bases between them. CDR1 SGHAT and CDR2 FQNNGV come from the germline V gene. The CDR3 sequence is CASSQGAAGLYEQYF. CDR3 nucleotides: TGTGCCAGCAGTCAAGGCGCCGCAGGGCTCTACGAGCAGTACTTC.

This clonotype was seen ten or more times. The rearrangement uses TRBV27 and TRBJ1-5; the D is unclear. The CDR3 is made up of 15 amino acids. V shed 1 base and J shed 5 bases, with 12 bases lying between them. CDR1 and CDR2 (germline): MNHEY, SMNVEV (reference sequence). The CDR3 region has the DNA TGTGCCAGCAGTTTATTCCCCCCCGGAGATCAGCCCCAGCATTTT. It yields the protein CASSLFPPGDQPQHF.

As for this clonotype: The junction shows a germline mismatch at one end, possibly a read error. V usage is TRBV12-3 or TRBV12-4 and J usage is TRBJ2-2, with a tentative D call TRBD2 (5 bases). The CDR3 sequence is 14 residues long. CDR3 protein: CASGSEQSTGELSF. CDR3 in DNA: TGTGCCAGCGGTTCGGAACAGAGCACCGGGGAGCTGTCTTTT.

CDR3 sequence reads: CSVEIGSPPYEQYF. The CDR3 nucleotides are TGCAGCGTTGAGATAGGGTCCCCACCCTACGAGCAGTACTTC. The chain couples TRBV29-1 to TRBJ2-7; D unresolved. The CDR3 totals 14 residues. Trimming cost V 3 bases and J 2 bases, with 14 bases left between them. Per germline, CDR1 SQVTM and CDR2 ANQGSEA.

The chain's CDR3 is CSVGQGGSQPQHF. CDR3 DNA: TGCAGCGTGGGACAGGGTGGGAGTCAGCCCCAGCATTTT. The chain joins TRBV29-1 to TRBJ1-5; 9 positions match TRBD1. The germline V gene has CDR1 SQVTM and CDR2 ANQGSEA. J was trimmed by 6 bases and V by 6 bases; bases with no gene match: 6. The CDR3 has 13 residues.

This clonotype occurred many times. At one end the junction does not follow the germline gene, possibly because of a read error. The chain uses TRBV11-2 and TRBJ2-7, with TRBD2 identical over 13 bases. The CDR3 contains 16 residues. Germline V gene sequence: CDR1 SGHAT, CDR2 FQNNGV. The CDR3 DNA follows: TGTGCCAGCAGCCAACTAGCGGGAGGGCCCTCCCACGAGCAGTACTTC. It yields the protein CASSQLAGGPSHEQYF.

The sample holds a few counts of this clonotype. A much larger clone differs by one base, so this may be a read error. The gene calls are TRBV5-5 and TRBJ2-5; TRBD2 aligns across 11 bases. Trimming at V came to 4 bases and at J to 2 bases, leaving 4 bases not matched to a gene. The germline CDR1 and CDR2 sequences are SGHKS and YYEKEE (reference sequence). This CDR3 contains 15 residues. The CDR3 nucleotides are TGTGCCAGCAGCGAAGGGACTAGCGGACAAGAGACCCAGTACTTC. As protein: CASSEGTSGQETQYF.

This clonotype was counted between two and nine times. This chain links TRBV30 with TRBJ2-5, with a tentative D call TRBD2 (6 bases). The germline V and J ends were trimmed by 3 bases and 2 bases, with 19 bases remaining between them. The CDR3 sequence is 16 residues long. CDR1 and CDR2 (germline): GTSNPN, SVGIG (reference sequence). The DNA of the CDR3 is TGTGCCTGGAGCGGGCTGGGTCAACTAGCTCAAGAGACCCAGTACTTC. Its protein product is CAWSGLGQLAQETQYF. The whole variable domain, filled in from reference TRBV30 and TRBJ2-5, reads SQTIHQWPATLVQPVGSPLSLECTVEGTSNPNLYWYRQAAGRGLQLLFYSVGIGQISSEVPQNLSASRPQDRQFILSSKKLLLSDSGFYLCAWSGLGQLAQETQYFGPGTRLLVL.

This clonotype was seen ten or more times. The gene calls are TRBV28 and TRBJ2-2, with 10 bases aligning to TRBD1. CDR1 and CDR2 from the germline V gene are MDHEN and SYDVKM. Germline trimming cut 5 bases from V and 5 bases from J; bases unmatched to any gene: 5. CDR3 length: 15 amino acids. CDR3 DNA sequence: TGTGCCAGCAGTATACCGGGACAGGGGACCGGGGAGCTGTTTTTT. Protein sequence: CASSIPGQGTGELFF.

This clonotype occurred many times. The chain combines TRBV11-2 with TRBJ2-7; TRBD1 matches at 8 bases. Germline V gene lookup returns CDR1 SGHAT and CDR2 FQNNGV. After removal of 5 bases from V and 0 bases from J, the junction contained 12 bases not matched to a gene. The CDR3 is made up of 17 amino acids. CDR3: CASSGYGDRRISYEQYF. CDR3 sequence (DNA): TGTGCCAGCAGCGGATATGGGGACAGGCGCATCTCCTACGAGCAGTACTTC.

This chain joins TRBV18 and TRBJ2-2; D is unclear. CDR1 is KGHSH and CDR2 is LQKENI in the germline V gene. The germline V and J ends were trimmed by 6 bases and 4 bases, with 12 bases remaining between them. The CDR3 length is 14 residues. The CDR3 DNA reads as TGTGCCAGCTCGGTTGCAGTGGGCACCGGGGAGCTGTTTTTT. Translated: CASSVAVGTGELFF.

This clonotype was seen at least ten times. The J gene is TRBJ1-2, the V gene TRBV28, with TRBD1 matching 7 bases. The CDR3 length is 18 residues. Unmatched junction bases numbered 15, after V lost 3 bases and J lost 2 bases. Germline V gene sequence: CDR1 MDHEN, CDR2 SYDVKM. CDR3 region: CASSLGGSGAGGNYGYTF. The CDR3, as DNA: TGTGCCAGCAGTTTGGGGGGTTCAGGGGCAGGGGGAAACTATGGCTACACCTTC.